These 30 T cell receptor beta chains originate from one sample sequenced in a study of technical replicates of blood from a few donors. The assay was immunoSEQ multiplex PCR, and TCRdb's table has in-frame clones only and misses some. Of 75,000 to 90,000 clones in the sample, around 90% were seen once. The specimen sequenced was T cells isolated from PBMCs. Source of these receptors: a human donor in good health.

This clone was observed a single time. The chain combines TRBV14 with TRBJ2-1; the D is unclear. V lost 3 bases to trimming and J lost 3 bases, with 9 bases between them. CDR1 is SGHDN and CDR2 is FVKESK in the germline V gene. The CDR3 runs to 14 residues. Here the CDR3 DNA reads TGTGCCAGCAGCCATTCTGACAACTACAATGAGCAGTTCTTC. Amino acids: CASSHSDNYNEQFF.

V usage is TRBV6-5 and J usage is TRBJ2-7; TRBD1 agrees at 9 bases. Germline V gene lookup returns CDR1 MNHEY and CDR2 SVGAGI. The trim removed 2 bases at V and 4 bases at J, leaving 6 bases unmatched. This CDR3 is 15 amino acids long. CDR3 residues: CASSYMTGGEYEQYF. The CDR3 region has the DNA TGTGCCAGCAGTTACATGACAGGGGGTGAATACGAGCAGTACTTC.

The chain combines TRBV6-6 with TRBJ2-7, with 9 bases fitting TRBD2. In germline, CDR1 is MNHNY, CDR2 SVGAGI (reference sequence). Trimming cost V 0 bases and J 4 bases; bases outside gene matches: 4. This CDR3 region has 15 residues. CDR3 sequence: CASSYSSGGLYEQYF. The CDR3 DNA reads TGTGCCAGCAGTTACTCGAGCGGGGGGTTATACGAGCAGTACTTC.

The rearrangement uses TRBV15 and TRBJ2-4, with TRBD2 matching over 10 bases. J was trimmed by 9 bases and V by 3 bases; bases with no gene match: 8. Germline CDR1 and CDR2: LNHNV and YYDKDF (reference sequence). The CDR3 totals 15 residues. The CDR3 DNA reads TGTGCCACCAGCAGGGAGCGGGGGGGCCTGGCCATTCAGTACTTC. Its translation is CATSRERGGLAIQYF.

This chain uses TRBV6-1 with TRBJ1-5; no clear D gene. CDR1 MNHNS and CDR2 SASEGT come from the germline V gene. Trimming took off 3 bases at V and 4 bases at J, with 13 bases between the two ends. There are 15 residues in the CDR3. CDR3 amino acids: CASSELMRLNQPQHF. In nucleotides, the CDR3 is TGTGCCAGCAGTGAGTTGATGAGACTGAATCAGCCCCAGCATTTT.

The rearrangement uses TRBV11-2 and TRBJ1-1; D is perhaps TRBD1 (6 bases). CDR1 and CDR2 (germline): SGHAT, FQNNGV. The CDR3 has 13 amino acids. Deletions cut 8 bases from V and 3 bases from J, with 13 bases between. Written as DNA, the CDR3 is TGTGCCAGCGGGGGGGCGGGACACACTGAAGCTTTCTTT. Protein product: CASGGAGHTEAFF. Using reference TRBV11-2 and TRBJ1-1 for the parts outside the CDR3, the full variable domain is EAGVAQSPRYKIIEKRQSVAFWCNPISGHATLYWYQQILGQGPKLLIQFQNNGVVDDSQLPKDRFSAERLKGVDSTLKIQPAKLEDSAVYLCASGGAGHTEAFFGQGTRLTVV.

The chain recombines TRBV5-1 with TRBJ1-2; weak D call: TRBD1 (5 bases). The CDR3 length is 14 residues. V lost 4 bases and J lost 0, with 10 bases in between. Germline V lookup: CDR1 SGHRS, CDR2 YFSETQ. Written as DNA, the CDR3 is TGCGCCAGCAGCAATCAACAGGCTAACTATGGCTACACCTTC. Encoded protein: CASSNQQANYGYTF.

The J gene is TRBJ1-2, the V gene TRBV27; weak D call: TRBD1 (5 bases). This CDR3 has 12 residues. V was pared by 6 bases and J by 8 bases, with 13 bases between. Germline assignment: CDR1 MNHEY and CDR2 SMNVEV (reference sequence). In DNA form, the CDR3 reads TGTGCCAGCAGGCCCCTCGGGGGAGGCTACACCTTC. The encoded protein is CASRPLGGGYTF.

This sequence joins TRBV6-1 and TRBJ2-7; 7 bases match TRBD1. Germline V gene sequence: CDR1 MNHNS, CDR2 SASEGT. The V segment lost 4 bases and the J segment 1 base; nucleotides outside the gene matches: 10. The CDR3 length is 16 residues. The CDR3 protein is CASSGHGTDHSYEQYF. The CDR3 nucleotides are TGTGCCAGCAGTGGACACGGGACAGACCATTCCTACGAGCAGTACTTC.

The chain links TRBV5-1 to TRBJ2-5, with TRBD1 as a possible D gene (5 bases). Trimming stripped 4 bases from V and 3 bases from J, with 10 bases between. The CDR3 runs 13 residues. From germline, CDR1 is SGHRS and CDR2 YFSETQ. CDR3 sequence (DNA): TGCGCCAGCAGCCGGACAACCGAAGAGACCCAGTACTTC. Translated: CASSRTTEETQYF. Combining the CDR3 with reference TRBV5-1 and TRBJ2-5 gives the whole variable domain KAGVTQTPRYLIKTRGQQVTLSCSPISGHRSVSWYQQTPGQGLQFLFEYFSETQRNKGNFPGRFSGRQFSNSRSEMNVSTLELGDSALYLCASSRTTEETQYFGPGTRLLVL.

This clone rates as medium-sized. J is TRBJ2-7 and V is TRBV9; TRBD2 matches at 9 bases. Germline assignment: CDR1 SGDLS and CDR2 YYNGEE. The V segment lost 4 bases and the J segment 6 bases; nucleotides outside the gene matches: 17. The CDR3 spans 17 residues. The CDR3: CASSPLSTGTSTFEQYF. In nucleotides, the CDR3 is TGTGCCAGCAGCCCACTCAGCACCGGGACTAGCACCTTCGAGCAGTACTTC.

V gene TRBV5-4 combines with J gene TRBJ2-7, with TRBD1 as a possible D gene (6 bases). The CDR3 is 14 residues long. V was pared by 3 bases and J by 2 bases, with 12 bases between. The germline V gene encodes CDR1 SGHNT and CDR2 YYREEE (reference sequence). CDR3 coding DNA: TGTGCCAGCAGCTATACAGGGCTAACCTACGAGCAGTACTTC. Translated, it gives CASSYTGLTYEQYF.

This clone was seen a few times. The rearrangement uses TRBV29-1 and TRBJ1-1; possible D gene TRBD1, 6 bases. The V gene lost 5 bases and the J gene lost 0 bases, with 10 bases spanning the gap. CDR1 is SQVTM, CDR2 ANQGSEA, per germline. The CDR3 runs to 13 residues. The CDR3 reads CSVFGQLNTEAFF. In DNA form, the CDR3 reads TGCAGCGTTTTCGGACAGTTGAACACTGAAGCTTTCTTT.

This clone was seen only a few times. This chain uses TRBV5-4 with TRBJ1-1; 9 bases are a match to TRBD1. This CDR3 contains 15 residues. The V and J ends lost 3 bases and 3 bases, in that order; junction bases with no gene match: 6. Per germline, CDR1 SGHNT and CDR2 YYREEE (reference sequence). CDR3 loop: CASSSGQGRYTEAFF. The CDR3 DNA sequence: TGTGCCAGCAGCTCAGGACAGGGGAGGTACACTGAAGCTTTCTTT.

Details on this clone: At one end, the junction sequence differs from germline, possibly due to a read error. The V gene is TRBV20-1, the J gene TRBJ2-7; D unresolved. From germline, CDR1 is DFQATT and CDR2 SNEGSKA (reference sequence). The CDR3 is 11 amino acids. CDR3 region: CSAGDRYEQYF. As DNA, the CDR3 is TGCAGTGCTGGAGATCGGTACGAGCAGTACTTC.

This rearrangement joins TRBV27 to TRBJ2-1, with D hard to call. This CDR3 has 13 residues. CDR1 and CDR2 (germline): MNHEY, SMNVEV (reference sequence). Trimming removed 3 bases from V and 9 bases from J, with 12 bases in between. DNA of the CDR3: TGTGCCAGCAGTTTCTTCGCGCTCGGTGAGCAGTTCTTC. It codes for CASSFFALGEQFF.

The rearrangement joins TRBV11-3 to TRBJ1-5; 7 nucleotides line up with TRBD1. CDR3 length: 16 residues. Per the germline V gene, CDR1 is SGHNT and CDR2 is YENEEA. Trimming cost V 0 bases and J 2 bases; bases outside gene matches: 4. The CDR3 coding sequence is TGTGCCAGCAGCTTAGACCGGGACAGCTGCAATCAGCCCCAGCATTTT. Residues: CASSLDRDSCNQPQHF.

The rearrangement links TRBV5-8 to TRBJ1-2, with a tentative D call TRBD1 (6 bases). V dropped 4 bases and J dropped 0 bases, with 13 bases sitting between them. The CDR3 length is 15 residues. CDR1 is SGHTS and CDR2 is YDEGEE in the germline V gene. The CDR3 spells CASSPGTRANYGYTF. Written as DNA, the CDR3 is TGTGCCAGCAGCCCCGGGACAAGAGCTAACTATGGCTACACCTTC.

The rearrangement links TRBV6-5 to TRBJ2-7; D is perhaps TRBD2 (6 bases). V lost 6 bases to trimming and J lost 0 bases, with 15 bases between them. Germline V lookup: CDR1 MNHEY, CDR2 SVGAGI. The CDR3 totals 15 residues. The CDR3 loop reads CASRIDAGGSYEQYF. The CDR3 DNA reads TGTGCCAGCAGGATCGATGCCGGGGGCTCCTACGAGCAGTACTTC.

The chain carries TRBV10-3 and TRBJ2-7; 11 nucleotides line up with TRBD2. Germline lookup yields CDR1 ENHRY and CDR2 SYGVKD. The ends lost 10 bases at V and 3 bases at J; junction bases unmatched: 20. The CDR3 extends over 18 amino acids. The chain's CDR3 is CATEAGTSGGPADYEQYF. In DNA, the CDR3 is TGTGCCACCGAGGCCGGGACTAGCGGAGGCCCGGCCGACTACGAGCAGTACTTC.

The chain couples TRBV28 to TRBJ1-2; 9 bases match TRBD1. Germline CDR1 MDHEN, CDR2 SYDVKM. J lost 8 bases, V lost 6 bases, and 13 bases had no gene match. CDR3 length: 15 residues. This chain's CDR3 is CASRDPGQGSQGYTF. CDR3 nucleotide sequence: TGTGCCAGCAGGGACCCGGGACAGGGATCGCAAGGCTACACCTTC.

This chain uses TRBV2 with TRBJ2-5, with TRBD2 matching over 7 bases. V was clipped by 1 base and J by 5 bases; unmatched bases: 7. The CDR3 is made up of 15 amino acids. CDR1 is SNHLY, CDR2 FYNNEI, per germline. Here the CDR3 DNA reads TGTGCCAGCAGTGAAGGGGGGGGGTCGGCGGAGACCCAGTACTTC. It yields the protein CASSEGGGSAETQYF.

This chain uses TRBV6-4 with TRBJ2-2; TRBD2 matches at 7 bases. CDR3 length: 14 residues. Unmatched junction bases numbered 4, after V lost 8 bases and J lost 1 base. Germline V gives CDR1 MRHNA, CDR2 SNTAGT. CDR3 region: CASSTSVNTGELFF. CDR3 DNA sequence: TGTGCCAGCTCTACTAGCGTGAACACCGGGGAGCTGTTTTTT.

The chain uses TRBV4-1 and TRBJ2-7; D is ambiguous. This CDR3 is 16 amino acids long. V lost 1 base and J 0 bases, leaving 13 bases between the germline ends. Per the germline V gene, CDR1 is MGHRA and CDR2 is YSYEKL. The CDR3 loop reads CASSQGKAYNSYEQYF. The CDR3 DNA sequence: TGCGCCAGCAGCCAAGGAAAAGCGTATAACTCCTACGAGCAGTACTTC.

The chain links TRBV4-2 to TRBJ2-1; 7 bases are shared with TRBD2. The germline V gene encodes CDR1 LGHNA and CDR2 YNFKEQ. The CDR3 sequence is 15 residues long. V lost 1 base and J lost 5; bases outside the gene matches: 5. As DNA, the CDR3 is TGTGCCAGCAGCCAAGTTAGTGCGGGGGACAATGAGCAGTTCTTC. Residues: CASSQVSAGDNEQFF.

CDR3 sequence reads: CASRSGTGVYNEQFF. CDR3 in DNA: TGCGCCAGCAGATCCGGGACAGGTGTGTACAATGAGCAGTTCTTC. The chain employs TRBV10-2 and TRBJ2-1; 8 nucleotides line up with TRBD1. Trimming took 6 bases from V and 4 from J; bases not matched to a gene: 8. CDR3 size: 15 residues. Germline CDR1 is WSHSY and CDR2 is SAAADI.

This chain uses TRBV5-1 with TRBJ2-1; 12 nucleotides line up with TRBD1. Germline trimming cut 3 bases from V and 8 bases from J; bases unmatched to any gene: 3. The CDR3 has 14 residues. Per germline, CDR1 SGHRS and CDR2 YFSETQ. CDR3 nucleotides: TGCGCCAGCAGCTCGGGACAGGGGGCCGATGAGCAGTTCTTC. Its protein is CASSSGQGADEQFF.

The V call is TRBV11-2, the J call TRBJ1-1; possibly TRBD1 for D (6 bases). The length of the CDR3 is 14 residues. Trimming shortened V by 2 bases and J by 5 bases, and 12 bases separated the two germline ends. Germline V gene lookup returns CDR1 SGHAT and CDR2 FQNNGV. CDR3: CASSLNGGPTEAFF. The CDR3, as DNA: TGTGCCAGCAGCTTAAACGGGGGGCCAACTGAAGCTTTCTTT.

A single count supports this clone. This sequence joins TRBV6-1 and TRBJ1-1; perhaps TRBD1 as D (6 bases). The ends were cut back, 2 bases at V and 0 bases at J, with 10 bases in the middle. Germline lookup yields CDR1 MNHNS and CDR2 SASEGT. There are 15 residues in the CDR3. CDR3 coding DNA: TGTGCCAGCAGTGAATTCCAGGGGATGAACACTGAAGCTTTCTTT. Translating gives CASSEFQGMNTEAFF.

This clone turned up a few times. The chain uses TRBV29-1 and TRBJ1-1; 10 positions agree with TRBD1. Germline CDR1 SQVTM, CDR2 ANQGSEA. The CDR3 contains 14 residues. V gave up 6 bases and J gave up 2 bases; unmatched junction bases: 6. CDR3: CSVPTGGRNTEAFF. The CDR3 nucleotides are TGCAGCGTCCCGACAGGGGGCCGCAACACTGAAGCTTTCTTT.